A selection of T cell receptor beta chains follows, all from one sample in a study of blood T cell repertoires in COVID-19. Only in-frame clones appear in the TCRdb table, and some are missing; sequencing was by immunoSEQ multiplex PCR. The data show around 190,000 clones, with roughly 82% seen just once and 5% to 7% held by the top ten. The sample comprised PBMCs or T cells enriched from blood (not recorded which). The receptors stem from a man in his forties with acute COVID-19. Each CDR3 is given without its conserved first and last residue. The order of the fields is D gene, V gene, CDR3 protein. The D gene is left open where the match is weak.

>.|TRBV29-1
SVRLPNTGELF
>TRBD1|TRBV2
ASSEGGGAVTEAF
>.|TRBV7-9
ASSLDNLSSGQETQY
>TRBD2|TRBV18
ASSPSSGRRDAGSYNEQF
>.|TRBV7-2
ASERSSDANEQY
>.|TRBV5-4
ASSFARGWEQY
>.|TRBV28
ASSSNRQYGYT
>TRBD1|TRBV5-1
ASSPDRGKLF
>.|TRBV3-1/TRBV3-2
ASQKRALETQY
>TRBD1|TRBV2
ASSEDRDYEQY
>TRBD2|TRBV7-3
ASSRLAGENEQF
>TRBD2|TRBV9
ASSVGTSGPNEQY
>TRBD1|TRBV7-9
ASSFGQGATYGYT
>.|TRBV27
ASSSSSYNSPLH
>.|TRBV30
AWKSSGAETQY
>TRBD1|TRBV28
ASSPNGQGIRNTIY
>TRBD1|TRBV7-9
ASSLATDRAGYT
>TRBD1|TRBV2
ASSETGEAQPQH
>.|TRBV19
ASRLSGLGSYEQY
>.|TRBV5-6
ASSVRQYEQY
>.|TRBV5-1
ASRRRAGDQETQY
>.|TRBV7-9
ASSLGLTETQY
>TRBD2|TRBV30
AWSPPRILAGGVRVDTQY
>.|TRBV7-2
ASSSLGPLHEQY
>TRBD1|TRBV5-1
ASSPRTGAETGELF
>TRBD2|TRBV28
ATPSGSGTGELF
>.|TRBV7-7
ASSLGGARDTQY
>TRBD2|TRBV7-9
ASSPGGGAVGNEQF
>TRBD1|TRBV11-2
ASSLVGTGGYYEQY
>.|TRBV5-4
ASSADSVAGYT
>TRBD2|TRBV5-1
ASSPYTSSGYETQY